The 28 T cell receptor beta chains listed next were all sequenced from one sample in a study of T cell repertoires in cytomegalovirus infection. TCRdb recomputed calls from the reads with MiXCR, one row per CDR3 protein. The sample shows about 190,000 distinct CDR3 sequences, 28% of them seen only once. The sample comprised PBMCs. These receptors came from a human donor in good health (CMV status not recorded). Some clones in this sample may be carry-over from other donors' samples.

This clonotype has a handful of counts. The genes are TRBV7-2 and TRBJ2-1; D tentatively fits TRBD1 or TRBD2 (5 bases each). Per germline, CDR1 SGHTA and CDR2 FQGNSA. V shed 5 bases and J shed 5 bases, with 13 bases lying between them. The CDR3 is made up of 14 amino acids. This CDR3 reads CASSVAGSHNEQFF. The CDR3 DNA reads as TGTGCCAGCAGCGTGGCAGGGAGTCACAATGAGCAGTTCTTC.

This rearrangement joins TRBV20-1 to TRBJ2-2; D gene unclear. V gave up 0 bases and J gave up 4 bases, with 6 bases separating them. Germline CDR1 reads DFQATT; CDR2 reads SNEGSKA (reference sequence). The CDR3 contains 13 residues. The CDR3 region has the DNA TGCAGTGCTAGAGAAGGATTCACCGGGGAGCTGTTTTTT. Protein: CSAREGFTGELFF.

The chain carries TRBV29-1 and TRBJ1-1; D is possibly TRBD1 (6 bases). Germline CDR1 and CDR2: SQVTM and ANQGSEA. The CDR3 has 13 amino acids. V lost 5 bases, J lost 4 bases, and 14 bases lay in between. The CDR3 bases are TGCAGCGTTTCAGGGGTGGTGAGCACTGAAGCTTTCTTT. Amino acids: CSVSGVVSTEAFF.

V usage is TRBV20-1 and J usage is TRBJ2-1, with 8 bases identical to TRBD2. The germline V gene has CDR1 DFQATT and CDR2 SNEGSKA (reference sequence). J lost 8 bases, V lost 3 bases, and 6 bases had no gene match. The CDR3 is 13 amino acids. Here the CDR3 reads CSASPTSAHEQFF. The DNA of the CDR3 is TGCAGTGCTAGCCCGACTAGCGCACATGAGCAGTTCTTC.

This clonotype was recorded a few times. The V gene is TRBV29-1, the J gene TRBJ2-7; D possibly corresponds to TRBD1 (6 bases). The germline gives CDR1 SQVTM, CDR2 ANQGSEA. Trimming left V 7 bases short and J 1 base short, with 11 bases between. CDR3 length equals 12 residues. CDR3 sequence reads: CSAGTRSYEQYF. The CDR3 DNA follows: TGCAGCGCCGGGACACGATCCTACGAGCAGTACTTC.

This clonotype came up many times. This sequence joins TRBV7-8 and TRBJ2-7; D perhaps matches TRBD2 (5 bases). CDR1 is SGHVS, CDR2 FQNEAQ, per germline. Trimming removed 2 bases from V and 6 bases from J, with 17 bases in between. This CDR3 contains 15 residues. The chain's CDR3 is CASSLLSSSLIEQYF. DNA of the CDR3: TGTGCCAGCAGCTTACTGTCTAGCAGCCTTATCGAGCAGTACTTC.

CDR3 protein: CSARKRTGGWSTEAFF. CDR3 sequence (DNA): TGCAGTGCGCGCAAAAGGACAGGGGGCTGGAGCACTGAAGCTTTCTTT. V gene TRBV20-1 combines with J gene TRBJ1-1; 11 bases map to TRBD1. There are 16 residues in the CDR3. Germline assignment: CDR1 DFQATT and CDR2 SNEGSKA (reference sequence). With V trimmed by 6 bases and J by 4 bases, 13 bases remained unmatched.

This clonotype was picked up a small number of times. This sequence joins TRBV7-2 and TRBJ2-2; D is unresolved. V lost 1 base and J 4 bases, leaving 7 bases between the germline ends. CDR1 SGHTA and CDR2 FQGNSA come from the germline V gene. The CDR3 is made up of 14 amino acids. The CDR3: CASSLVISTGELFF. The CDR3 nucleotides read TGTGCCAGCAGCTTAGTCATCTCCACCGGGGAGCTGTTTTTT.

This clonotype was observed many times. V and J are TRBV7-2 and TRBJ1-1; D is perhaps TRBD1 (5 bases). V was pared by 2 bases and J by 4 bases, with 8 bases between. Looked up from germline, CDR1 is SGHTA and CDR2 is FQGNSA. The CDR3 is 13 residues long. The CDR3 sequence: CASSLSGTTEAFF. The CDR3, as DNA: TGTGCCAGCAGCTTATCAGGGACCACTGAAGCTTTCTTT.

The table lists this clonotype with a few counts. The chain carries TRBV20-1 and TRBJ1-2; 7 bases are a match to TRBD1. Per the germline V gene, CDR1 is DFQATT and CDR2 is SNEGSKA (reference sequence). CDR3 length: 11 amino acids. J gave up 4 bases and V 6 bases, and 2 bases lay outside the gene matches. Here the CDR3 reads CSATGAYGYTF. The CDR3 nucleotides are TGCAGTGCCACAGGGGCCTATGGCTACACCTTC.

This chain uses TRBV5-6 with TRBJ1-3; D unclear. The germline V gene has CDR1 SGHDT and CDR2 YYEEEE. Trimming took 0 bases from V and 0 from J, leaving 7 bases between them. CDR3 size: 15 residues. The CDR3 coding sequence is TGTGCCAGCAGCTTGGGGGTCAACTCTGGAAACACCATATATTTT. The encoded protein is CASSLGVNSGNTIYF.

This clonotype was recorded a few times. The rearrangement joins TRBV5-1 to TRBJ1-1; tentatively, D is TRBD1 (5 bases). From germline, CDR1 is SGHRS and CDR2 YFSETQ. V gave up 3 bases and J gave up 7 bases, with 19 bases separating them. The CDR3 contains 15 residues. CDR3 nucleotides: TGCGCCAGCAGCTCCCGGGACGGAATTGCGTTTGAAGCTTTCTTT. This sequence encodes CASSSRDGIAFEAFF.

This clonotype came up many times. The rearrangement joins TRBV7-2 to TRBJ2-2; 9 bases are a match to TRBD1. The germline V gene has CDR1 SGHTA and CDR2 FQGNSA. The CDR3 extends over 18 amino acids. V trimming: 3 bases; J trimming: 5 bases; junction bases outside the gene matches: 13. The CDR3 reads CASSFRWGQGKGTGELFF. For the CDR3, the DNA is TGTGCCAGCAGCTTTAGATGGGGACAGGGAAAGGGTACCGGGGAGCTGTTTTTT. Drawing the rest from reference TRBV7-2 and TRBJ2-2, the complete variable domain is GAGVSQSPSNKVTEKGKDVELRCDPISGHTALYWYRQSLGQGLEFLIYFQGNSAPDKSGLPSDRFSAERTGGSVSTLTIQRTQQEDSAVYLCASSFRWGQGKGTGELFFGEGSRLTVL.

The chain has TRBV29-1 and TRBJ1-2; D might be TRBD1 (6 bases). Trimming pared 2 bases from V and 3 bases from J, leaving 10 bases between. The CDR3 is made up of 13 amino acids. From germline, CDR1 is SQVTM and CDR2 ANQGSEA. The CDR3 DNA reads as TGCAGCGTTGAATGGGGGCGCGACTATGGCTACACCTTC. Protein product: CSVEWGRDYGYTF.

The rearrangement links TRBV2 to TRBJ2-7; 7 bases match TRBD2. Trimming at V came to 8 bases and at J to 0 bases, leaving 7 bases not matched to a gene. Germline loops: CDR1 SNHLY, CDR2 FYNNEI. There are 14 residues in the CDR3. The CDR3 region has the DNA TGTGCCAGCGGGGGGGTAGTCCGCTCCTACGAGCAGTACTTC. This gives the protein CASGGVVRSYEQYF. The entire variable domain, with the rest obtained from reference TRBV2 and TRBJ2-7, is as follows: EPEVTQTPSHQVTQMGQEVILRCVPISNHLYFYWYRQILGQKVEFLVSFYNNEISEKSEIFDDQFSVERPDGSNFTLKIRSTKLEDSAMYFCASGGVVRSYEQYFGPGTRLTVT.

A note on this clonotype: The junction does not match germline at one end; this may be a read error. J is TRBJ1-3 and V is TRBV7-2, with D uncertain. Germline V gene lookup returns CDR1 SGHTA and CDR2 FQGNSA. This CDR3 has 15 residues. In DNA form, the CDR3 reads TGTGCCAGCAGCAAGATAGGAGAGTCTGGAAACACCTTATATTTT. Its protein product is CASSKIGESGNTLYF.

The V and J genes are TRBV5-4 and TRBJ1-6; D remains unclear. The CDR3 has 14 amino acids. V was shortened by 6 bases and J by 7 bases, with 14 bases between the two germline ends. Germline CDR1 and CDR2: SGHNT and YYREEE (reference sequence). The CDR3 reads CASTLRATNSPLHF. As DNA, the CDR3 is TGTGCCAGCACCCTTAGGGCAACGAATTCACCCCTCCACTTT.

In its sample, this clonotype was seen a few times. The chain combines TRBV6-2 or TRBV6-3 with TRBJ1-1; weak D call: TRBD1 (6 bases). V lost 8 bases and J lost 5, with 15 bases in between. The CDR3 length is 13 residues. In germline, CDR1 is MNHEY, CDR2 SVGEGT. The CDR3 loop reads CASDRARGTEAFF. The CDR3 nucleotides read TGTGCCAGCGACCGGGCCAGGGGTACTGAAGCTTTCTTT.

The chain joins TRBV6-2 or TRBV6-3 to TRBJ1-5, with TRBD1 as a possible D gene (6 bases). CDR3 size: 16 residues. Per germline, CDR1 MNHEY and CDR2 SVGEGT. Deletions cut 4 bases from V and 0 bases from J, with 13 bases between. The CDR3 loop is CASSSVTGLSNQPQHF. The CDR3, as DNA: TGTGCCAGCAGTTCCGTAACAGGGCTTAGCAATCAGCCCCAGCATTTT.

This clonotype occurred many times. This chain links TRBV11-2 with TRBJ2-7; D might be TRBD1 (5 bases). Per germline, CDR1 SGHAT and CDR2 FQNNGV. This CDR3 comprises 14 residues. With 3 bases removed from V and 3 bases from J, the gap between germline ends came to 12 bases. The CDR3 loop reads CASSFSGQGYEQYF. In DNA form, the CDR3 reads TGTGCCAGCAGCTTTTCTGGGCAGGGCTACGAGCAGTACTTC.

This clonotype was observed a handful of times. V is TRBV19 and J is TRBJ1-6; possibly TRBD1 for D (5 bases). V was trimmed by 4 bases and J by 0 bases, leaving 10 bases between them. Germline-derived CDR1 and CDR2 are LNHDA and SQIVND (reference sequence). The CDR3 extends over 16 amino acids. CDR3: CASSRGSISYNSPLHF. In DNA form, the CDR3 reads TGTGCCAGTAGTAGGGGCAGCATCTCCTATAATTCACCCCTCCACTTT. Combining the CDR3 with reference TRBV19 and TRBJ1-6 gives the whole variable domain DGGITQSPKYLFRKEGQNVTLSCEQNLNHDAMYWYRQDPGQGLRLIYYSQIVNDFQKGDIAEGYSVSREKKESFPLTVTSAQKNPTAFYLCASSRGSISYNSPLHFGNGTRLTVT.

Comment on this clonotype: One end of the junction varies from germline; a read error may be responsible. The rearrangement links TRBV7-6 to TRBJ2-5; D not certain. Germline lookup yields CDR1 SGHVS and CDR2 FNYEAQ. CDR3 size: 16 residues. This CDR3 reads CANSSQTAGYQETQYF. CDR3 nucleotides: TGTGCCAACAGCTCCCAGACGGCCGGATACCAAGAGACCCAGTACTTC. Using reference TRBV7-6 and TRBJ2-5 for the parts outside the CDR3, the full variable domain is GAGVSQSPRYKVTKRGQDVALRCDPISGHVSLYWYRQALGQGPEFLTYFNYEAQQDKSGLPNDRFSAERPEGSISTLTIQRTEQRDSAMYRCANSSQTAGYQETQYFGPGTRLLVL.

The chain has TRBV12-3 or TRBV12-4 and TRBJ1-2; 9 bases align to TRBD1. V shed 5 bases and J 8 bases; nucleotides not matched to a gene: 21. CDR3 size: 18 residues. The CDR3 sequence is CASSPSGDRGTLKGGYTF. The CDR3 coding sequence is TGTGCCAGCAGTCCCTCCGGAGACAGGGGGACGTTAAAGGGCGGCTACACCTTC.

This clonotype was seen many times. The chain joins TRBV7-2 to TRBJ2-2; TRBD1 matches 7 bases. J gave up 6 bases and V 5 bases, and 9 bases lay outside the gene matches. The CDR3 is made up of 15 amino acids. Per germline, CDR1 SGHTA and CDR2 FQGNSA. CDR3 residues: CASSPPDRSSGELFF. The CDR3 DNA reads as TGTGCCAGCAGCCCACCGGACAGGAGCTCCGGGGAGCTGTTTTTT.

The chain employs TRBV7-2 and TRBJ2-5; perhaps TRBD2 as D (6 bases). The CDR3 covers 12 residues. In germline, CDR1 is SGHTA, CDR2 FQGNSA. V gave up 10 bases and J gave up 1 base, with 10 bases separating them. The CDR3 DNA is TGTGCCACCCGGGACTCCCAAGAGACCCAGTACTTC. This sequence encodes CATRDSQETQYF.

The CDR3 protein is CAWSVGYNEQFF. The CDR3 DNA is TGTGCCTGGAGTGTAGGTTATAATGAGCAGTTCTTC. J is TRBJ2-1 and V is TRBV30; the D is unclear. Trimming took 0 bases from V and 7 from J, leaving 7 bases between them. The CDR3 length is 12 residues. CDR1 is GTSNPN, CDR2 SVGIG, per germline (reference sequence).

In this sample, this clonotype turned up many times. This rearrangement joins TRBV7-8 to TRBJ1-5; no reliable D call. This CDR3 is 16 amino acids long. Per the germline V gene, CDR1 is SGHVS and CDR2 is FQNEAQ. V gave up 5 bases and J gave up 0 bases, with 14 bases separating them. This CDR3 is CASSPSGPNSNQPQHF. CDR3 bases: TGTGCCAGCAGCCCGTCCGGACCAAATAGCAATCAGCCCCAGCATTTT.

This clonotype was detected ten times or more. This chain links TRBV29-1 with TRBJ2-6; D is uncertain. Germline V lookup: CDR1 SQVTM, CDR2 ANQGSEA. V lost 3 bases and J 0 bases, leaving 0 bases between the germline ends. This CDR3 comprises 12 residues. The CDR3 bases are TGCAGCGTTGACTCTGGGGCCAACGTCCTGACTTTC. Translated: CSVDSGANVLTF.